Below, 18 T cell receptor gamma chains from the same sample are listed, as sequenced in a study of gammadelta T cells in human blood. TCRdb re-called clones from the RT-PCR reads using CATT. Of some 500 gamma-chain clones in the sample, around 5.1% were seen once. Material: Vgamma9Vdelta2 gamma-delta T cells from fetal blood. These receptors came from a human fetus.

Points on this clone: The limits of the CDR3 on the DNA are not certain, so only TCRdb's listed CDR3 is given. V gene assignment gives TRGV5, but the J gene was left uncalled. The germline gives CDR1 VINAFY, CDR2 YDVSNSKD. Ends included, the CDR3 has 30 residues. The CDR3 reads CATWDYYIRNSLAVEQHLLSQVSIGRIQHF.

The V gene is TRGV9, the J gene TRGJP. The V and J ends lost 2 bases and 2 bases, in that order; junction bases with no gene match: 3. The length of the CDR3 is 17 residues. Germline V lookup: CDR1 GITISATS, CDR2 ISYDGTV (reference sequence). CDR3: CALWEGWQELGKKIKVF. The DNA for the CDR3 is TGTGCCTTGTGGGAGGGATGGCAAGAGTTGGGCAAAAAAATCAAGGTATTT.

By sample share, this clone is large (0.1 to 1%). The chain uses TRGV11 and TRGJP1. TRGV11 falls under the ORF class, with uncertain function. Losses at the gene ends were 1 base for V and 1 base for J; bases not matched to a gene: 0. This CDR3 is built from 15 residues. CDR3 in DNA: TGTGCCTGCTGGATTAGGCATACCACTGGTTGGTTCAAGATATTT. It is translated as CACWIRHTTGWFKIF.

By share of the sample, this clone is medium-sized (0.01 to 0.1%). The J gene is TRGJ1 or TRGJ2, the V gene TRGV5. V was pared by 3 bases and J by 8 bases, with 10 bases of the junction left unmatched. The germline V gene encodes CDR1 VINAFY and CDR2 YDVSNSKD. This CDR3 has 13 amino acids. The CDR3 spells CATWDGKRDKKLF. CDR3 coding DNA: TGTGCCACCTGGGACGGTAAGAGGGATAAGAAACTCTTT.

This clone is medium-sized. This sequence may be a read error, since a much larger clone differs from it by one base. The chain carries TRGV9 and TRGJP. With V trimmed by 0 bases and J by 10 bases, 3 bases remained unmatched. The CDR3 covers 15 residues. CDR1 is GITISATS and CDR2 is ISYDGTV in the germline V gene (reference sequence). CDR3 in amino acids: CALWEVHLGKKIKVF. CDR3 DNA: TGTGCCTTGTGGGAGGTGCATTTGGGCAAAAAAATCAAGGTATTT.

Concerning this clone: The limits of the CDR3 on the DNA are not certain, so only TCRdb's listed CDR3 is given. The V gene is TRGV10, but the J gene lacks a call. TRGV10 is an ORF; its function is uncertain. The CDR3 has 32 amino acids, counting both end residues. CDR3 protein: CAAWDSRIIIRNSLAVEQHLLSQVSIGRIQHF.

This clone rates as medium-sized. The chain carries TRGV9 and TRGJP. The CDR3 has 16 residues. Germline V gene data show CDR1 as GITISATS and CDR2 as ISYDGTV (reference sequence). Unmatched junction bases numbered 6, after V lost 2 bases and J lost 8 bases. The DNA for the CDR3 is TGTGCCTTGTGGGAGGGCCGCCAGTTGGGCAAAAAAATCAAGGTATTT. Its protein is CALWEGRQLGKKIKVF.

The sample holds a few counts of this clone. The junction differs from germline at one of its ends, possibly a read error. The rearrangement uses TRGV9 and TRGJP. Germline CDR1 GITISATS, CDR2 ISYDGTV (reference sequence). The CDR3 is made up of 16 amino acids. The CDR3 protein is CALWGRRELDKKIKVF. The CDR3 DNA is TGTGCCTTGTGGGGAAGAAGAGAGTTGGACAAAAAAATCAAGGTATTT.

This clone is labeled as medium-sized (0.01 to 0.1%). The chain recombines TRGV9 with TRGJP. V was clipped by 11 bases and J by 9 bases; unmatched bases: 4. This CDR3 comprises 12 residues. CDR1 GITISATS and CDR2 ISYDGTV come from the germline V gene (reference sequence). CDR3 sequence (DNA): TGTGCCTACTCGTTGGGCAAAAAAATCAAGGTATTT. This translates into CAYSLGKKIKVF.

Of note for this clone: The DNA is left out, because the CDR3 cannot be placed on it with certainty; the CDR3 is given as TCRdb lists it. The J gene is uncalled and the V gene is TRGV10. TRGV10 is marked as an open reading frame, function uncertain. Including both end residues, the CDR3 is 29 amino acids long. The CDR3 protein is CAAWDIIRNSLAVEQHLLSQVSIGRIQHF.

This clone is judged medium-sized (0.01 to 0.1%). The same CDR3 is also encoded by other DNA sequences in this sample. The rearrangement joins TRGV9 to TRGJP. The germline gives CDR1 GITISATS, CDR2 ISYDGTV (reference sequence). With V trimmed by 1 base and J by 7 bases, 4 bases remained unmatched. The CDR3 is 16 residues long. For the CDR3, the DNA is TGTGCCTTGTGGGAGGTCGGGGAGTTGGGCAAAAAAATCAAGGTATTT. It specifies CALWEVGELGKKIKVF.

This clone is medium-sized in the sample. The rearrangement links TRGV10 to TRGJP1. TRGV10 is an ORF, and what it does is uncertain. V gave up 8 bases and J gave up 4 bases; unmatched junction bases: 8. This CDR3 contains 14 residues. CDR3 DNA sequence: TGTGCTGCGTGGGATTATGGCACTGGTTGGTTCAAGATATTT. Protein sequence: CAAWDYGTGWFKIF.

Note on this clone: Germline is not matched at one junction end, which may reflect a read error. The chain is built from TRGV9 and TRGJP. The germline CDR1 and CDR2 sequences are GITISATS and ISYDGTV (reference sequence). The length of the CDR3 is 11 residues. This chain's CDR3 is CASWAKKIKVF. CDR3 sequence (DNA): TGCGCGAGTTGGGCAAAAAAAATCAAGGTATTT.

Relative to its sample, this clone is large (0.1 to 1%). The chain links TRGV3 to TRGJ1 or TRGJ2. Germline CDR1 is VTNTFY and CDR2 is YDVSTARD (reference sequence). V shed 0 bases and J 3 bases; nucleotides not matched to a gene: 2. The CDR3 is 13 amino acids. The CDR3 here is CATWDRLYYKKLF. In DNA form, the CDR3 reads TGTGCCACCTGGGACAGGCTTTATTATAAGAAACTCTTT.

This clone has just a few counts. This chain uses TRGV10 with TRGJP1. TRGV10 is reported as an ORF; its role is uncertain. The length of the CDR3 is 14 residues. The V segment lost 8 bases and the J segment 1 base; nucleotides outside the gene matches: 5. Here the CDR3 reads CAAWDVTTGWFKIF. DNA for the CDR3: TGTGCTGCGTGGGACGTTACCACTGGTTGGTTCAAGATATTT.

In its sample, this clone ranks as large. The rearrangement links TRGV2 to TRGJP2. Germline assignment: CDR1 EGSNGY and CDR2 YDSYNSKV. The J segment lost 3 bases and the V segment lost 0 bases, leaving 1 base of the junction unmatched. This CDR3 has 14 amino acids. CDR3 sequence (DNA): TGTGCCACCTGGGACGGGCGTAGTGATTGGATCAAGACGTTT. This codes for CATWDGRSDWIKTF.

This clone has more than one count but fewer than ten. This specimen includes other DNA sequences encoding the same CDR3. This chain uses TRGV9 with TRGJP. CDR1 and CDR2 from the germline V gene are GITISATS and ISYDGTV (reference sequence). The CDR3 is made up of 16 amino acids. With 2 bases clipped from V and 6 bases from J, the junction kept 4 bases outside the gene matches. CDR3 coding DNA: TGTGCCTTGTGGGAGGCCTTAGAGTTGGGCAAAAAAATCAAGGTATTT. Its protein product is CALWEALELGKKIKVF.

This clone occurred a few times. Because the CDR3's place on the DNA is in doubt, the DNA is left out and the CDR3 is given as listed by TCRdb. Called V gene: TRGV2; the J gene was not called. The germline V gene has CDR1 EGSNGY and CDR2 YDSYNSKV. Ends included, the CDR3 has 31 residues. Here the CDR3 reads CATWDLIIIRNSLAVEQHLLSQVSIGRIQHF.